The 4 T cell receptor beta chains below all came from one sample that was sequenced in a study of regulatory T cells in long-lasting Graves disease. CDR3-region Arm-PCR and iRepertoire HTBI primers produced the TCR beta libraries. TCRdb reanalysed the multiplex PCR reads using MiXCR and keeps one entry per CDR3 protein. The data contain approximately 400,000 distinct CDR3 sequences, around 22% of them singletons. Time point specified: persistent/refractory GD, antithyroid drugs over 5 years with positive TRAb. Making the TCR library involved RNA that had been extracted from PBMCs. The sequenced sample was peripheral blood mononuclear cells (PBMCs), obtained when the disease was refractory, from a patient treated with antithyroid drugs. These receptor sequences come from a female donor with Graves disease.

The chain links TRBV13 to TRBJ2-7; TRBD2 aligns across 14 bases. The V segment lost 3 bases and the J segment 2 bases; nucleotides outside the gene matches: 12. The germline CDR1 and CDR2 sequences are PRHDT and FYEKMQ (reference sequence). The CDR3 runs 19 residues. The CDR3 loop is CASSFEDRSTSGRAYEQYF. The CDR3 DNA reads as TGTGCCAGCAGCTTTGAGGACAGGTCGACTAGCGGGAGGGCCTACGAGCAGTACTTC. Looking up the rest from reference TRBV13 and TRBJ2-7 gives the full variable domain: AAGVIQSPRHLIKEKRETATLKCYPIPRHDTVYWYQQGPGQDPQFLISFYEKMQSDKGSIPDRFSAQQFSDYHSELNMSSLELGDSALYFCASSFEDRSTSGRAYEQYFGPGTRLTVT.

This clonotype was recorded many times. The genes are TRBV7-2 and TRBJ2-6, with D perhaps TRBD1 or TRBD2 (5 bases each). The V gene lost 4 bases and the J gene lost 2 bases, with 24 bases spanning the gap. The CDR3 runs 20 residues. CDR1 is SGHTA and CDR2 is FQGNSA in the germline V gene. CDR3 nucleotides: TGTGCCAGCAGCTGGGCACGTTCCCTGGCCGGGGCTACTGGGGCCAACGTCCTGACTTTC. Translated, it gives CASSWARSLAGATGANVLTF.

The V call is TRBV12-3 or TRBV12-4, the J call TRBJ1-2, with D perhaps matching TRBD1 (6 bases). The CDR3 covers 15 residues. Trimming stripped 5 bases from V and 6 bases from J, with 19 bases between. CDR3 coding DNA: TGTGCCAGCAGTCAACGACAGTACAGGGTTGATGGCTACACCTTC. Its translation is CASSQRQYRVDGYTF.

The chain carries TRBV15 and TRBJ1-4; 8 bases agree with TRBD1. The CDR3 length is 18 residues. In germline, CDR1 is LNHNV, CDR2 YYDKDF (reference sequence). The junction had 7 bases not matched to a gene; V was cut back by 1 base and J by 0 bases. Here the CDR3 reads CATSRVGRGQATNEKLFF. The CDR3 coding sequence is TGTGCCACCAGCAGAGTGGGCAGGGGGCAGGCAACTAATGAAAAACTGTTTTTT.